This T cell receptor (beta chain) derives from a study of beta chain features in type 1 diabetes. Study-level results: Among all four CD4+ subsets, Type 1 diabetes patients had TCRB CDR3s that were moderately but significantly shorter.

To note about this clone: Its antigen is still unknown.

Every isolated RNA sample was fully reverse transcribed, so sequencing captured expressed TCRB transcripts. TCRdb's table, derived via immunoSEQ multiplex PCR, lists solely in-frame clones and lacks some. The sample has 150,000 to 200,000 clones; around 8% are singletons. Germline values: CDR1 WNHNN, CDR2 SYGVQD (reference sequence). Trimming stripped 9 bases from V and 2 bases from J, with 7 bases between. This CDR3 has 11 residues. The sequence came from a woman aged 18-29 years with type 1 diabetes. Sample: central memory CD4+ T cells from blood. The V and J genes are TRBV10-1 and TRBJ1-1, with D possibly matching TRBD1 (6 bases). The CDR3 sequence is CARQGNTEAFF. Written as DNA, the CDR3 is TGCGCCAGACAGGGTAACACTGAAGCTTTCTTT.